The clone carrying this TCR beta chain was observed a few times. Original data processing: Scientists estimated how many nucleated cells there were by amplifying reference gene primers. Sequencing was performed with immunoSEQ multiplex PCR; in TCRdb, only in-frame clones are kept and a portion is missing. The V and J calls and clone size are taken from that table; D and trimming were inferred from the DNA. The sample contains over 400,000 clones, around nine tenths of which appear only once. The CDR3 is 16 amino acids. Trimming left V 0 bases short and J 10 bases short, with 18 bases between. CDR1 is SGHAT, CDR2 FQNNGV, per germline. The record originates from a study of blood T cell repertoires in COVID-19. Study-level information: Material from acute and convalescent COVID-19 was sourced from the United States, Italy and Spain. The cDNA or gDNA used as material had been derived from T cells, B-cell-depleted T cells, or PBMCs.

Recruited during active infection, patients (from Seattle) were subsequently followed longitudinally. Sequencing was done on a sample of peripheral blood. The V gene is TRBV11-2, the J gene TRBJ1-4; the D gene is possibly TRBD1 (6 bases). The receptor was derived from a woman aged 50 to 60 with COVID-19, enrolled during active disease. The CDR3 DNA follows: TGTGCCAGCAGCTTAGATTGGACACAGGGTGTAGGAAAACTGTTTTTT. Translated, it gives CASSLDWTQGVGKLFF.